Following are 28 T cell receptor beta chains from one sample sequenced in a study of blood T cell repertoires in COVID-19. Clones were sequenced by immunoSEQ multiplex PCR, and TCRdb holds only the in-frame ones, with some missing. The table shows 150,000 to 200,000 clones, with 80% to 90% occurring only once. Sequencing was performed on peripheral blood. Source of these receptors: an older woman with COVID-19, enrolled during active disease.

This clone was seen more than once but under ten times. The chain carries TRBV28 and TRBJ2-1, with 9 bases that match TRBD1. After removal of 6 bases from V and 2 bases from J, the junction contained 8 bases not matched to a gene. The CDR3 has 16 residues. Germline V lookup: CDR1 MDHEN, CDR2 SYDVKM. The CDR3 coding sequence is TGTGCCAGCAGCCTCCGGGGGGACAGGGCCTACAATGAGCAGTTCTTC. Its translation is CASSLRGDRAYNEQFF.

This sequence joins TRBV3-1 (or the pseudogene TRBV3-2) and TRBJ2-7; 10 bases match TRBD1. CDR3 length equals 13 residues. V shed 8 bases, J shed 7 bases, and the junction held 8 bases outside the gene matches. Germline values: CDR1 LGHDT, CDR2 YNNKEL (reference sequence). For the CDR3, the DNA is TGTGCCAGCGCGGGACAGGGGTTCGGGGAGCAGTACTTC. Its protein product is CASAGQGFGEQYF.

The chain couples TRBV5-6 to TRBJ1-1; 7 bases line up with TRBD1. There are 15 residues in the CDR3. Germline assignment: CDR1 SGHDT and CDR2 YYEEEE. Losses at the gene ends were 0 bases for V and 4 bases for J; bases not matched to a gene: 6. CDR3 residues: CASSLEATGVTEAFF. The CDR3 DNA reads TGTGCCAGCAGCTTGGAAGCTACAGGGGTCACTGAAGCTTTCTTT.

V gene TRBV25-1 combines with J gene TRBJ2-1, with 8 bases aligning to TRBD1. The V gene end was trimmed by 5 bases and the J gene end by 5 bases; junction bases not matched to a gene: 8. CDR1 is MGHDK and CDR2 is SYGVNS in the germline V gene. The CDR3 has 15 residues. CDR3 in amino acids: CASSHRGRLNNEQFF. DNA of the CDR3: TGTGCCAGCAGTCACAGGGGGAGATTAAACAATGAGCAGTTCTTC. The variable domain in full, with the rest retrieved from reference TRBV25-1 and TRBJ2-1, is EADIYQTPRYLVIGTGKKITLECSQTMGHDKMYWYQQDPGMELHLIHYSYGVNSTEKGDLSSESTVSRIRTEHFPLTLESARPSHTSQYLCASSHRGRLNNEQFFGPGTRLTVL.

This clone came up once. The gene calls are TRBV10-3 and TRBJ2-7, with 7 bases that match TRBD2. After removal of 8 bases from V and 1 base from J, the junction contained 8 bases not matched to a gene. This CDR3 has 14 amino acids. The V gene's germline CDR1 is ENHRY and CDR2 SYGVKD. The CDR3 DNA reads TGTGCCATCGGGGGGGGTCTACGGTCCTACGAGCAGTACTTC. Amino acids: CAIGGGLRSYEQYF.

This clone was recorded only once. The genes are TRBV7-2 and TRBJ2-7; 8 nucleotides agree with TRBD2. The J segment lost 0 bases and the V segment lost 1 base, leaving 2 bases of the junction unmatched. The CDR3 extends over 15 amino acids. CDR1 SGHTA and CDR2 FQGNSA come from the germline V gene. The CDR3 bases are TGTGCCAGCAGCTTAGTGGCGGGGGGCTCCTACGAGCAGTACTTC. Protein sequence: CASSLVAGGSYEQYF.

The chain employs TRBV7-2 and TRBJ1-6; D is possibly TRBD1 (5 bases). Germline V CDR1 and CDR2: SGHTA, FQGNSA. This CDR3 is built from 14 residues. The V end was cut by 4 bases, the J end by 13 bases, with 17 bases between. This chain's CDR3 is CASSSQSRDFPLHF. CDR3 DNA: TGTGCCAGCAGCTCTCAATCTCGGGACTTTCCCCTCCACTTT.

J is TRBJ1-3 and V is TRBV7-9; D possibly corresponds to TRBD1 (6 bases). The V end was cut by 8 bases, the J end by 2 bases, with 13 bases between. This CDR3 spans 14 amino acids. Germline V gives CDR1 SEHNR, CDR2 FQNEAQ (reference sequence). The CDR3: CASQGMKAGNTIYF. In nucleotides, the CDR3 is TGTGCCAGCCAGGGGATGAAGGCTGGAAACACCATATATTTT.

This clone was seen a single time. CDR3 loop: CASNRTGRGKIEAFF. CDR3 sequence (DNA): TGTGCCAGTAATAGGACAGGCCGGGGGAAGATTGAAGCTTTCTTT. The chain recombines TRBV27 with TRBJ1-1; 7 positions match TRBD1. V was clipped by 9 bases and J by 7 bases; unmatched bases: 17. The germline gives CDR1 MNHEY, CDR2 SMNVEV (reference sequence). The CDR3 has 15 residues.

V gene TRBV28 combines with J gene TRBJ1-5; the match to TRBD1 covers 9 bases. CDR3 length: 14 residues. Germline-derived CDR1 and CDR2 are MDHEN and SYDVKM. V was pared by 4 bases and J by 7 bases, with 5 bases of the junction left unmatched. The CDR3 region is CASSYTGGGQPQHF. For the CDR3, the DNA is TGTGCCAGCAGTTATACAGGGGGCGGGCAGCCCCAGCATTTT.

The genes are TRBV29-1 and TRBJ1-2; D remains ambiguous. CDR1 SQVTM and CDR2 ANQGSEA come from the germline V gene. Trimming pared 4 bases from V and 6 bases from J, leaving 15 bases between. The CDR3 runs to 13 residues. CDR3 residues: CSVAPPGWNGYTF. The CDR3 DNA follows: TGCAGCGTTGCCCCGCCGGGGTGGAATGGCTACACCTTC.

The CDR3 is CASSPWGGAGPLHF. The CDR3 region has the DNA TGTGCCAGCAGCCCATGGGGGGGCGCGGGACCCCTCCACTTT. The chain combines TRBV11-2 with TRBJ1-6; D is perhaps TRBD1 (6 bases). Trimming stripped 5 bases from V and 12 bases from J, with 17 bases between. From germline, CDR1 is SGHAT and CDR2 FQNNGV. This CDR3 is 14 amino acids long. The full variable domain, with the rest looked up from reference TRBV11-2 and TRBJ1-6, is EAGVAQSPRYKIIEKRQSVAFWCNPISGHATLYWYQQILGQGPKLLIQFQNNGVVDDSQLPKDRFSAERLKGVDSTLKIQPAKLEDSAVYLCASSPWGGAGPLHFGNGTRLTVT.

The gene calls are TRBV15 and TRBJ2-3; 11 nucleotides match TRBD1. The V gene's germline CDR1 is LNHNV and CDR2 YYDKDF (reference sequence). Unmatched junction bases numbered 7, after V lost 5 bases and J lost 6 bases. The CDR3 is 15 amino acids. The CDR3 DNA reads as TGTGCCACCAGCTCGGGGACAGGGGGTAGGGATACGCAGTATTTT. This translates into CATSSGTGGRDTQYF. Supplemented by reference TRBV15 and TRBJ2-3, the full variable domain reads DAMVIQNPRYQVTQFGKPVTLSCSQTLNHNVMYWYQQKSSQAPKLLFHYYDKDFNNEADTPDNFQSRRPNTSFCFLDIRSPGLGDTAMYLCATSSGTGGRDTQYFGPGTRLTVL.

This rearrangement joins TRBV11-2 to TRBJ2-1; 10 bases agree with TRBD2. Germline values: CDR1 SGHAT, CDR2 FQNNGV. The CDR3 totals 16 residues. V lost 2 bases to trimming and J lost 7 bases; unmatched junction nucleotides: 8. The DNA for the CDR3 is TGTGCCAGCAGCTTACTAGCGGGAGCCAGCGTGAATGAGCAGTTCTTC. Its protein product is CASSLLAGASVNEQFF.

The chain uses TRBV7-2 and TRBJ2-7, with 8 bases fitting TRBD1. V trimming: 1 base; J trimming: 0 bases; junction bases outside the gene matches: 5. Germline CDR1 reads SGHTA; CDR2 reads FQGNSA. The CDR3 is made up of 16 amino acids. As DNA, the CDR3 is TGTGCCAGCAGCTTAGGCGGGACAGGACGCTCCTACGAGCAGTACTTC. Its translation is CASSLGGTGRSYEQYF.

This clone was seen more than once but under ten times. The chain recombines TRBV24-1 with TRBJ1-4; maybe TRBD1 (6 bases). There are 14 residues in the CDR3. V dropped 10 bases and J dropped 8 bases, with 19 bases sitting between them. In germline, CDR1 is KGHDR, CDR2 SFDVKD. The DNA of the CDR3 is TGTGCCACGGGGGCGACAGGACTAGGAGAAAAACTGTTTTTT. Translated, it gives CATGATGLGEKLFF.

V usage is TRBV4-2 and J usage is TRBJ2-1; TRBD2 matches 7 bases. Trimming at V came to 2 bases and at J to 0 bases, leaving 4 bases not matched to a gene. Germline loops: CDR1 LGHNA, CDR2 YNFKEQ. This CDR3 comprises 16 residues. CDR3 loop: CASSQLTSDSYNEQFF. The CDR3 region has the DNA TGTGCCAGCAGCCAACTTACTAGCGACTCCTACAATGAGCAGTTCTTC.

The CDR3 DNA reads TGTGCCAGCAGCCCCGGACAGGGTAACACAGATACGCAGTATTTT. As protein: CASSPGQGNTDTQYF. The rearrangement joins TRBV7-2 to TRBJ2-3; 8 bases align to TRBD1. CDR1 SGHTA and CDR2 FQGNSA come from the germline V gene. The CDR3 runs to 15 residues. V gave up 5 bases and J gave up 2 bases; unmatched junction bases: 6.

The chain is built from TRBV6-4 and TRBJ2-3; D gene uncertain. V was trimmed by 6 bases and J by 6 bases, leaving 13 bases between them. Germline V CDR1 and CDR2: MRHNA, SNTAGT. The CDR3 consists of 13 residues. The CDR3 sequence: CASSQTSADTQYF. The CDR3 DNA sequence: TGTGCCAGCAGCCAGACAAGTGCGGATACGCAGTATTTT.

Note on this clone: Germline and junction disagree at one end, which may indicate a read error. This specimen includes other DNA sequences encoding the same CDR3. V usage is TRBV6-2 or TRBV6-3 and J usage is TRBJ1-1; D is perhaps TRBD1 (5 bases). Germline CDR1 and CDR2: MNHEY and SVGEGT. The CDR3 totals 16 residues. CDR3 sequence reads: CASSYSRRQMNTEAFF. CDR3 DNA: TGTGCCAGTAGTTACTCGAGACGACAGATGAACACTGAAGCTTTCTTT.

V is TRBV27 and J is TRBJ2-7, with D uncertain. Looked up from germline, CDR1 is MNHEY and CDR2 is SMNVEV (reference sequence). This CDR3 has 13 residues. V was shortened by 8 bases and J by 0 bases, with 11 bases between the two germline ends. In nucleotides, the CDR3 is TGTGCCAGCCGCCCGAGGAGCTCCTACGAGCAGTACTTC. It specifies CASRPRSSYEQYF.

The rearrangement joins TRBV6-5 to TRBJ1-5; 8 nucleotides align to TRBD1. V lost 6 bases to trimming and J lost 2 bases; unmatched junction nucleotides: 6. Germline CDR1 and CDR2: MNHEY and SVGAGI. This CDR3 spans 15 amino acids. The CDR3 reads CASSRQGSGNQPQHF. The CDR3 DNA is TGTGCCAGCAGCCGACAGGGGTCTGGCAATCAGCCCCAGCATTTT.

The chain combines TRBV15 with TRBJ1-5; D call uncertain. Per the germline V gene, CDR1 is LNHNV and CDR2 is YYDKDF (reference sequence). Trimming left V 4 bases short and J 9 bases short, with 7 bases between. This CDR3 has 11 residues. The CDR3 is CATSTPGPQHF. Here the CDR3 DNA reads TGTGCCACCAGCACACCGGGGCCCCAGCATTTT.

This chain joins TRBV7-2 and TRBJ1-1, with a tentative D call TRBD1 (5 bases). V was pared by 6 bases and J by 1 base, with 9 bases between. Germline V gene lookup returns CDR1 SGHTA and CDR2 FQGNSA. This CDR3 contains 13 residues. The CDR3 here is CASRNTGNTEAFF. As DNA, the CDR3 is TGTGCCAGCAGAAACACAGGGAACACTGAAGCTTTCTTT.

This clone was detected only a few times. V gene TRBV11-2 combines with J gene TRBJ2-1, with 11 bases aligning to TRBD2. The V segment lost 4 bases and the J segment 0 bases; nucleotides outside the gene matches: 8. CDR1 and CDR2 (germline): SGHAT, FQNNGV. The CDR3 is made up of 18 amino acids. The CDR3 is CASSSIAGGRSSYNEQFF. The CDR3 DNA is TGTGCCAGCAGCTCGATAGCGGGAGGGAGGAGCTCCTACAATGAGCAGTTCTTC. Combining the CDR3 with reference TRBV11-2 and TRBJ2-1 gives the whole variable domain EAGVAQSPRYKIIEKRQSVAFWCNPISGHATLYWYQQILGQGPKLLIQFQNNGVVDDSQLPKDRFSAERLKGVDSTLKIQPAKLEDSAVYLCASSSIAGGRSSYNEQFFGPGTRLTVL.

The chain joins TRBV6-2 or TRBV6-3 to TRBJ1-5; 9 positions agree with TRBD1. V lost 6 bases to trimming and J lost 7 bases; unmatched junction nucleotides: 13. Germline V CDR1 and CDR2: MNHEY, SVGEGT. This CDR3 region has 16 residues. The CDR3 protein is CASSHTDRGGGQPQHF. The CDR3 region has the DNA TGTGCCAGCAGCCACACGGACAGGGGAGGGGGCCAGCCCCAGCATTTT.

The chain couples TRBV24-1 to TRBJ2-3, with TRBD2 matching over 15 bases. CDR1 and CDR2 (germline): KGHDR, SFDVKD. Trimming took 5 bases from V and 4 from J; bases not matched to a gene: 3. This CDR3 is 16 amino acids long. CDR3 coding DNA: TGTGCCACCAGTGTCGGGACTAGCGGGAGGTCAGATACGCAGTATTTT. Its protein is CATSVGTSGRSDTQYF.

CDR3 loop: CSVARGTGRNTEAFF. Here the CDR3 DNA reads TGCAGCGTTGCACGCGGGACAGGAAGGAACACTGAAGCTTTCTTT. The chain uses TRBV29-1 and TRBJ1-1; 8 nucleotides align to TRBD1. There are 15 residues in the CDR3. Trimming removed 4 bases from V and 1 base from J; junction bases left unmatched: 8. Germline assignment: CDR1 SQVTM and CDR2 ANQGSEA.